The rows below give T cell receptor beta chains drawn from one sample of a study of cytomegalovirus exposure and HLA in healthy donors. Assay: immunoSEQ multiplex PCR; the TCRdb copy retains only in-frame clones and omits some. Here the sample spans 100,000 or so clones, about an eighth being singletons. Input material: PBMCs. These receptors all stem from a man aged 40-49 years in good health and CMV-seropositive. The CDR3 runs from the conserved cysteine through the conserved F or W. The D gene is left open where the match is weak. The size field is filled for only some rows; it gives once, few, many or a size class.

D gene,clone size,J gene,V gene,CDR3 DNA,CDR3 protein
TRBD1,few,TRBJ1-1,TRBV6-6,TGTGCCAGCAGTCAGCCGCCAGGGGGCCTGAAAACTTTCTTT,CASSQPPGGLKTFF
.,few,TRBJ1-2,TRBV28,TGTGCCAGCAGTTCCGCGATGGACTATGGCTACACCTTC,CASSSAMDYGYTF
.,.,TRBJ2-1,TRBV9,TGTGCCAGCAGCGTAGAAGGGGTTAGTGAGCAGTTCTTC,CASSVEGVSEQFF
TRBD1,few,TRBJ1-4,TRBV11-2,TGTGCCAGCAGCCTGCAGGGGGTAACTAATGAAAAACTGTTTTTT,CASSLQGVTNEKLFF
.,.,TRBJ2-6,TRBV7-9,TGTGCCAGCAGCTTAGATTTCTCCTCTGGGGCCAACGTCCTGACTTTC,CASSLDFSSGANVLTF
TRBD1,.,TRBJ1-2,TRBV28,TGTGCCAGCAGCCCAACAGGGGGCGGAAGCTATGGCTACACCTTC,CASSPTGGGSYGYTF
TRBD2,few,TRBJ2-1,TRBV7-9,TGTGCCAGCAGCTCATCCCGGACTAGAGGGGATGAGCAGTTCTTC,CASSSSRTRGDEQFF
TRBD2,few,TRBJ2-3,TRBV4-1,TGCGCCAGCAGCCCGCTTGGGGCTAGCGGCGAAACAGATACGCAGTATTTT,CASSPLGASGETDTQYF
.,few,TRBJ2-7,TRBV18,TGTGCCAGCTCACTCTCCGGGTTTTCTCACGAGCAGTACTTC,CASSLSGFSHEQYF
.,few,TRBJ2-5,TRBV6-1,TGTGCCAGCAGTGACTTAGGCGAGCGGGAGACCCAGTACTTC,CASSDLGERETQYF
TRBD1,.,TRBJ1-5,TRBV19,TGTGCCAGTAGTTCGACAGGGGGCCCCAATCAGCCCCAGCATTTT,CASSSTGGPNQPQHF
TRBD1,.,TRBJ2-2,TRBV5-1,TGCGCCAGCAGGCTGGCTCGGACAGGGAACACCGGGGAGCTGTTTTTT,CASRLARTGNTGELFF
TRBD1,few,TRBJ1-1,TRBV6-5,TGTGCCAGCAGTTACTCTCAGGGGGCGAACACTGAAGCTTTCTTT,CASSYSQGANTEAFF
.,.,TRBJ1-3,TRBV19,TGTGCCAGTACCCATTTGGGAGTGTCCTCTGGAAACACCATATATTTT,CASTHLGVSSGNTIYF
.,few,TRBJ2-6,TRBV7-3,TGTGCCAGCAGCTCCTTTTCTGGGGCCAACGTCCTGACTTTC,CASSSFSGANVLTF
TRBD1,few,TRBJ2-7,TRBV11-2,TGTGCCAGCAGCTCCGGGACAGGGGGTTCCTACGAGCAGTACTTC,CASSSGTGGSYEQYF
.,.,TRBJ2-7,TRBV10-1,TGCGCCAGCAGTGAGTCTGGACTCCTCGAGCAGTACTTC,CASSESGLLEQYF